Listed below are T cell receptor beta chains from one sample, sequenced in a study of T-cell reconstitution after alpha-beta-depleted transplantation in children. One entry per CDR3 protein results from TCRdb running MiXCR on the PCR reads. The data show some 840,000 distinct CDR3 sequences, with 15% to 20% seen just once and roughly 5% held by the top ten. Sequences were derived from PBMCs, mostly from graft donor cells, sampled 360 days after TCRalphabeta/CD19-depleted stem cell transplant. Receptors originate from a male patient under 18 who had a stem cell transplant for acute lymphoblastic leukemia, so the T cells may come from the graft donor. CDR3s include the opening cysteine and the closing phenylalanine or tryptophan. A D gene is named only where the DNA matches it firmly. For some rows the clone size is stated as once, few or many, or as a class when expanded; others skip it.

V gene,D gene,J gene,clone size,CDR3 protein,CDR3 DNA
TRBV19,-,TRBJ2-2,many,CASSISRRRNTGELFF,TGTGCCAGTAGTATATCGAGACGGAGGAACACCGGGGAGCTGTTTTTT
TRBV12-3/TRBV12-4,-,TRBJ2-7,many,CASRDIDYEQYF,TGTGCCAGCAGGGACATAGATTACGAGCAGTACTTC
TRBV20-1,-,TRBJ1-1,few,CSARDNMNTEAFF,TGCAGTGCTAGAGACAACATGAACACTGAAGCTTTCTTT
TRBV5-1,TRBD2,TRBJ2-3,few,CASSLELADFTDTQYF,TGCGCCAGCAGCTTGGAACTAGCGGATTTCACAGATACGCAGTATTTT
TRBV2,TRBD2,TRBJ2-1,-,CASSGLAGGHEQFF,TGTGCCAGCAGTGGACTAGCGGGAGGCCATGAGCAGTTCTTC
TRBV5-1,-,TRBJ2-2,few,CASSFTAGATGELFF,TGCGCCAGCAGCTTTACGGCAGGTGCAACCGGGGAGCTGTTTTTT
TRBV5-1,-,TRBJ2-7,-,CASSLSDFSYEQYF,TGCGCCAGCAGCTTGTCGGACTTCTCCTACGAGCAGTACTTC
TRBV5-1,-,TRBJ2-7,-,CASSPPGPGKQYF,TGCGCCAGCAGCCCACCGGGCCCGGGCAAGCAGTACTTC
TRBV11-2,TRBD2,TRBJ2-7,few,CASSLEGLAGGPNSYEQYF,TGTGCCAGCAGCTTAGAGGGACTAGCGGGAGGCCCAAACTCCTACGAGCAGTACTTC
TRBV5-1,-,TRBJ2-7,-,CASSLSGEYEQYF,TGCGCCAGCAGCTTGTCTGGGGAGTACGAGCAGTACTTC
TRBV24-1,-,TRBJ2-1,-,CATSDSSTTYNEQFF,TGTGCCACCAGTGATTCTAGTACTACATACAATGAGCAGTTCTTC
TRBV7-7,-,TRBJ2-3,many,CASSESRVSTDTQYF,TGTGCCAGCAGCGAATCCCGGGTTTCCACAGATACGCAGTATTTT
TRBV10-3,-,TRBJ2-3,few,CAISESSWYTDTQYF,TGTGCCATCAGTGAGTCGAGCTGGTACACAGATACGCAGTATTTT
TRBV7-9,TRBD2,TRBJ2-7,-,CASRPSSGRNGAYEQYF,TGTGCCAGCAGGCCTTCTAGCGGGAGGAACGGCGCCTACGAGCAGTACTTC
TRBV7-6,TRBD2,TRBJ2-2,-,CASSLEVAGGPSGELFF,TGTGCCAGCAGCTTAGAAGTGGCGGGAGGGCCTTCCGGGGAGCTGTTTTTT
TRBV9,TRBD1,TRBJ2-3,-,CASSVETGLGTDTHYF,TGTGCCAGCAGCGTAGAGACAGGGCTGGGCACAGATACGCACTATTTT
TRBV7-7,-,TRBJ2-7,many,CASSLAQGGSYEQYF,TGTGCCAGCAGCTTAGCGCAAGGGGGATCCTACGAGCAGTACTTC
TRBV4-1,-,TRBJ2-3,many,CASSQGLRGDTQYF,TGCGCCAGCAGCCAAGGCCTTCGCGGAGATACGCAGTATTTT
TRBV3-1,TRBD2,TRBJ2-1,-,CASSQETGLAGFSNEQFF,TGTGCCAGCAGCCAAGAGACGGGACTAGCGGGTTTCAGCAATGAGCAGTTCTTC
TRBV7-9,-,TRBJ1-1,few,CASRETGKEAFF,TGTGCCAGCAGAGAGACAGGCAAGGAAGCTTTCTTT
TRBV5-1,-,TRBJ1-2,-,CASSRPLGQTTSYGYTF,TGCGCCAGCAGCCGCCCTCTAGGACAGACTACGAGCTATGGCTACACCTTC
TRBV7-3,-,TRBJ2-1,few,CASSGAGPLSYNEQFF,TGTGCCAGCAGTGGGGCGGGGCCTCTCTCCTACAATGAGCAGTTCTTC
TRBV10-3,-,TRBJ2-3,few,CAISESELLKTDTQYF,TGTGCCATCAGTGAGTCCGAGCTCCTCAAGACAGATACGCAGTATTTT
TRBV10-1,-,TRBJ2-3,few,CATNVGRRTDTQYF,TGCGCCACCAACGTGGGGAGGCGCACAGATACGCAGTATTTT
TRBV7-8,TRBD2,TRBJ2-7,-,CASSLLRTSGTYEQYF,TGTGCCAGCAGCCTCCTAAGGACTAGCGGGACCTACGAGCAGTACTTC
TRBV11-3,-,TRBJ1-1,many,CASSFEGMRAFF,TGTGCCAGCAGCTTCGAGGGGATGAGAGCTTTCTTT
TRBV7-9,-,TRBJ2-2,many,CASSFLGGELFF,TGTGCCAGCAGCTTTCTGGGCGGGGAGCTGTTTTTT
TRBV5-1,-,TRBJ2-5,-,CASRRDLETQYF,TGCGCCAGCAGACGGGACCTAGAGACCCAGTACTTC
TRBV4-1,-,TRBJ2-1,few,CASSQAFREEQFF,TGCGCCAGCAGCCAAGCCTTCCGGGAAGAGCAGTTCTTC
TRBV19,-,TRBJ2-6,-,CASSKMGRPGAGANVLTF,TGTGCCAGTAGCAAAATGGGCAGGCCAGGGGCTGGGGCCAACGTCCTGACTTTC
TRBV2,-,TRBJ2-2,many,CASRGDTGELFF,TGTGCCAGCAGGGGGGACACCGGGGAGCTGTTTTTT
TRBV2,-,TRBJ2-7,-,CASRLASQGHEQYF,TGTGCCAGCAGATTGGCCTCTCAGGGCCACGAGCAGTACTTC
TRBV29-1,TRBD1,TRBJ1-2,-,CSVGTGAGYTF,TGCAGCGTTGGTACAGGGGCGGGCTACACCTTC
TRBV18,-,TRBJ2-5,-,CASSNGGRETQYF,TGTGCCAGCTCAAACGGGGGCAGGGAGACCCAGTACTTC
TRBV4-1,TRBD1,TRBJ2-6,-,CASSRGTGISGANVLTF,TGCGCCAGCAGCCGAGGGACAGGGATCTCTGGGGCCAACGTCCTGACTTTC
TRBV12-3/TRBV12-4,TRBD2,TRBJ2-1,-,CASRRAGAENEQFF,TGTGCCAGCAGGCGAGCGGGAGCAGAAAATGAGCAGTTCTTC
TRBV10-1,-,TRBJ2-3,many,CASSDGNEKDTQYF,TGCGCCAGCAGTGACGGTAACGAAAAAGATACGCAGTATTTT
TRBV7-3,TRBD2,TRBJ2-7,few,CASSWFSGSSYEQYF,TGTGCCAGCAGCTGGTTTAGCGGGAGCTCCTACGAGCAGTACTTC
TRBV10-3,-,TRBJ1-1,-,CAISEGPRNTEAFF,TGTGCCATCAGTGAGGGACCCAGGAACACTGAAGCTTTCTTT
TRBV7-2,-,TRBJ2-3,-,CASRGSYGSTDTQYF,TGTGCCAGCAGGGGGTCGTATGGATCCACAGATACGCAGTATTTT
TRBV5-1,-,TRBJ2-5,-,CASSFGGSGETQYF,TGCGCCAGCAGCTTCGGAGGCTCCGGGGAGACCCAGTACTTC
TRBV14,TRBD1,TRBJ2-7,-,CASSHPGTGDYEQYF,TGTGCCAGCAGCCATCCCGGGACAGGGGATTACGAGCAGTACTTC
TRBV7-6,TRBD2,TRBJ2-7,few,CASSLTGEGGLSYEQYF,TGTGCCAGCAGCCTCACCGGGGAGGGAGGGCTTTCCTACGAGCAGTACTTC
TRBV5-1,TRBD1,TRBJ1-4,-,CASSFEGGDEKLFF,TGCGCCAGCAGCTTCGAAGGGGGCGATGAAAAACTGTTTTTT